The 30 T cell receptor beta chains given below trace back to one sample, sequenced in a study of T cells in Graves' hyperthyroidism and ophthalmopathy. The CDR3 regions of TCR beta were amplified from RNA transcripts. Using the HTBI primer set, a first-round RT-PCR was run on the TCR CDR3. TCRdb reprocessed the multiplex PCR reads with MiXCR, giving one entry per CDR3 protein. The table has nearly 750,000 distinct CDR3 sequences, 30% to 40% seen once. The specimen sequenced was blood. All receptors come from a woman in her thirties or forties with Graves' hyperthyroidism.

The chain recombines TRBV30 with TRBJ1-2; 8 bases agree with TRBD1. The V and J ends lost 0 bases and 7 bases, in that order; junction bases with no gene match: 7. Germline assignment: CDR1 GTSNPN and CDR2 SVGIG (reference sequence). This CDR3 has 14 amino acids. The DNA of the CDR3 is TGTGCCTGGAGTGTTAGCAGGGGGCGAGGTGGCTACACCTTC. Amino acid sequence: CAWSVSRGRGGYTF.

This sequence joins TRBV19 and TRBJ1-5; D is undetermined. Per the germline V gene, CDR1 is LNHDA and CDR2 is SQIVND (reference sequence). Trimming removed 11 bases at V and 4 bases at J, with 30 bases between. The CDR3 has 18 residues. Written as DNA, the CDR3 is TGTGCCTGGAGTGTATCACCGAGGGAGGCCGTGAGGAATCAGCCCCAGCATTTT. This encodes CAWSVSPREAVRNQPQHF.

The chain has TRBV12-3 or TRBV12-4 and TRBJ2-1; 9 positions match TRBD1. V gave up 6 bases and J gave up 1 base; unmatched junction bases: 4. This CDR3 region has 15 residues. In DNA form, the CDR3 reads TGTGCCAGCAGAAAACAGGGGGCTTCCTACAATGAGCAGTTCTTC. It translates to CASRKQGASYNEQFF.

This clonotype came up a few times. This may come from a read error, since a much larger clone is one base off. The chain employs TRBV7-8 and TRBJ2-7; tentative D call: TRBD1 (5 bases). Germline V gene data show CDR1 as SGHVS and CDR2 as FQNEAQ. CDR3 length: 14 amino acids. V shed 1 base and J shed 2 bases, with 9 bases lying between them. The CDR3 reads CASSLEGSAYEQYF. CDR3 coding DNA: TGTGCCAGCAGCTTAGAGGGGTCAGCCTACGAGCAGTACTTC.

Remarks on this clonotype: It is unclear where the CDR3 begins or ends on the DNA, so no DNA is shown, and the CDR3 is as TCRdb lists it. The gene calls are TRBV7-2 and TRBJ2-2; the table's D call, TRBD1, has no DNA check behind it. 24 amino acids form the CDR3, both terminal residues included. Germline CDR1 reads SGHTA; CDR2 reads FQGNSA. CDR3 sequence: CASSDVDAGANVLTFGAGTGELFF.

For this clonotype: A junction end diverges from the germline sequence, so it may reflect a read error. This chain links TRBV7-9 with TRBJ2-2; D unresolved. There are 18 residues in the CDR3. Germline CDR1 SEHNR, CDR2 FQNEAQ (reference sequence). This chain's CDR3 is CASSPPRIIRSNTGELFF. Here the CDR3 DNA reads TGCGCCAGCAGCCCCCCCCGAATTATCAGGTCGAACACCGGGGAGCTGTTTTTT. Together with reference TRBV7-9 and TRBJ2-2, the CDR3 gives the full variable domain: DTGVSQNPRHKITKRGQNVTFRCDPISEHNRLYWYRQTLGQGPEFLTYFQNEAQLEKSRLLSDRFSAERPKGSFSTLEIQRTEQGDSAMYLCASSPPRIIRSNTGELFFGEGSRLTVL.

This chain uses TRBV7-9 with TRBJ2-7; 7 bases map to TRBD1. The CDR3 totals 14 residues. Germline V gene lookup returns CDR1 SEHNR and CDR2 FQNEAQ (reference sequence). Trimming at V came to 3 bases and at J to 2 bases, leaving 4 bases not matched to a gene. In DNA, the CDR3 is TGTGCCAGCAGCTTCCACAGGGGAACCTACGAGCAGTACTTC. This gives the protein CASSFHRGTYEQYF.

The CDR3 region has the DNA TGTGCCAGCAGCACAGACAGGGATGGGGCCAACGTCCTGACTTTC. This translates into CASSTDRDGANVLTF. The chain carries TRBV7-2 and TRBJ2-6, with TRBD1 matching 7 bases. The CDR3 extends over 15 amino acids. CDR1 and CDR2 (germline): SGHTA, FQGNSA. V lost 5 bases and J lost 3; bases outside the gene matches: 4.

The chain links TRBV7-9 to TRBJ1-4, with TRBD1 matching over 11 bases. Trimming took 2 bases from V and 7 from J; bases not matched to a gene: 6. CDR1 is SEHNR, CDR2 FQNEAQ, per germline (reference sequence). This CDR3 has 16 residues. CDR3 amino acids: CASSLMGQGGREKLFF. CDR3 sequence (DNA): TGTGCCAGCAGCTTAATGGGACAGGGGGGCCGTGAAAAACTGTTTTTT.

A remark on this clonotype: Just one base apart from a much larger clone, this may be a read error. This rearrangement joins TRBV7-9 to TRBJ2-7; weak D call: TRBD2 (5 bases). The end of the DNA aligns better with TRBJ2-1, so the J call may be wrong. This CDR3 spans 15 amino acids. Germline V gives CDR1 SEHNR, CDR2 FQNEAQ (reference sequence). CDR3 in amino acids: CASSTLGGDHYEQFF. The CDR3 DNA follows: TGTGCCAGCAGCACCCTCGGAGGAGACCACTACGAGCAGTTCTTC.

The chain carries TRBV27 and TRBJ2-7; TRBD1 is a possible D gene (6 bases). CDR1 and CDR2 (germline): MNHEY, SMNVEV (reference sequence). The ends were cut back, 4 bases at V and 1 base at J, with 17 bases in the middle. The length of the CDR3 is 16 residues. The CDR3: CASSSHRVMGSYEQYF. In DNA form, the CDR3 reads TGTGCCAGCAGTTCACACAGGGTCATGGGGTCCTACGAGCAGTACTTC.

V gene TRBV20-1 combines with J gene TRBJ2-7; TRBD1 might be the D (7 bases). The J call may be faulty, since TRBJ2-1 better matches the DNA end. The germline V gene encodes CDR1 DFQATT and CDR2 SNEGSKA (reference sequence). The CDR3 consists of 16 residues. Written as DNA, the CDR3 is TGCAGTGCTAGGGGCTCAGGGGGGCTTAGGTACAATGAGCAGTTCTTC. It specifies CSARGSGGLRYNEQFF.

This clonotype has at least ten counts. The genes are TRBV20-1 and TRBJ2-5; 9 nucleotides align to TRBD1. This CDR3 spans 15 amino acids. Germline lookup yields CDR1 DFQATT and CDR2 SNEGSKA (reference sequence). Germline trimming cut 1 base from V and 2 bases from J; bases unmatched to any gene: 5. The CDR3 bases are TGCAGTGCTAGAGGGACAGGGGAGCTACAAGAGACCCAGTACTTC. Residues: CSARGTGELQETQYF.

This clonotype was observed many times. The chain has TRBV7-9 and TRBJ2-5; D is uncertain. The V end lost 1 base, the J end lost 5 bases, and 11 bases lay between the germline ends. The CDR3 runs 14 residues. From germline, CDR1 is SEHNR and CDR2 FQNEAQ (reference sequence). The CDR3 is CASSLVVRMETQYF. As DNA, the CDR3 is TGTGCCAGCAGCTTAGTCGTAAGGATGGAGACCCAGTACTTC.

Notes on this clonotype: A much larger clonotype is one base distant, so this may be a read error. V and J are TRBV20-1 and TRBJ2-5; 9 bases are a match to TRBD1. The CDR3 runs 14 residues. Germline lookup yields CDR1 DFQATT and CDR2 SNEGSKA (reference sequence). CDR3 nucleotides: TGCAGTGCTAATCCGGGACAGGGAAGTGAGACCCAGCACTTC. The encoded protein is CSANPGQGSETQHF.

This clonotype was detected only a few times. At one of its ends the junction is not consistent with the germline gene, which may arise from a read error. The genes are TRBV6-5 and TRBJ2-7; 13 positions agree with TRBD2. Germline V gene data show CDR1 as MNHEY and CDR2 as SVGAGI. This CDR3 has 13 residues. CDR3 sequence (DNA): TGTGCCAGCAGTCCCCGGACTAGCGGGAGCTGGGGCTTC. Translated, it gives CASSPRTSGSWGF.

This clonotype was seen many times. The genes are TRBV5-6 and TRBJ2-5, with 11 nucleotides matching TRBD1. Germline loops: CDR1 SGHDT, CDR2 YYEEEE. J gave up 1 base and V 6 bases, and 11 bases lay outside the gene matches. CDR3 size: 17 residues. This CDR3 is CASTNPGGTGGQETQYF. Here the CDR3 DNA reads TGTGCCAGCACCAACCCCGGAGGGACAGGGGGCCAAGAGACCCAGTACTTC. The whole variable domain, remainder taken from reference TRBV5-6 and TRBJ2-5, is DAGVTQSPTHLIKTRGQQVTLRCSPKSGHDTVSWYQQALGQGPQFIFQYYEEEERQRGNFPDRFSGHQFPNYSSELNVNALLLGDSALYLCASTNPGGTGGQETQYFGPGTRLLVL.

This clonotype was counted many times. The chain couples TRBV20-1 to TRBJ1-5, with D possibly TRBD1 on 5 matching bases. CDR1 DFQATT and CDR2 SNEGSKA come from the germline V gene (reference sequence). With 3 bases removed from V and 5 bases from J, the gap between germline ends came to 11 bases. The CDR3 sequence is 13 residues long. CDR3 loop: CSASSRDDQPQHF. CDR3 nucleotides: TGCAGTGCTAGTTCAAGGGACGATCAGCCCCAGCATTTT.

This clonotype appeared many times. This chain uses TRBV2 with TRBJ1-5; the D gene is possibly TRBD1 (6 bases). The CDR3 has 16 residues. Looked up from germline, CDR1 is SNHLY and CDR2 is FYNNEI. Trimming pared 5 bases from V and 11 bases from J, leaving 25 bases between. CDR3 amino acids: CASSSYPKTGLAAQHF. Here the CDR3 DNA reads TGTGCCAGCAGTTCCTACCCCAAGACAGGTCTCGCGGCCCAGCATTTT.

In this sample, this clonotype turned up many times. V usage is TRBV7-9 and J usage is TRBJ1-2, with D unclear. V was shortened by 5 bases and J by 4 bases, with 8 bases between the two germline ends. CDR1 SEHNR and CDR2 FQNEAQ come from the germline V gene (reference sequence). This CDR3 contains 12 residues. The DNA for the CDR3 is TGTGCCAGCAGCCCAGAGGGCTATGGCTACACCTTC. It translates to CASSPEGYGYTF.

CDR3 sequence: CASSVEGQGDEAFF. CDR3 nucleotides: TGTGCCAGCAGCGTAGAGGGACAGGGTGATGAAGCTTTCTTT. The V gene is TRBV9, the J gene TRBJ1-1; 9 positions agree with TRBD1. Germline V lookup: CDR1 SGDLS, CDR2 YYNGEE. This CDR3 is 14 amino acids long. J gave up 7 bases and V 0 bases, and 4 bases lay outside the gene matches.

Of note for this clonotype: Relative to the germline gene, one junction end is altered; a read error may explain this. The chain links TRBV7-2 to TRBJ1-2, with TRBD1 as a possible D gene (6 bases). This CDR3 has 17 residues. Germline lookup yields CDR1 SGHTA and CDR2 FQGNSA. CDR3 coding DNA: TGCGCCAGCAGCCAAGGAACCAGGGGTGGTGGCCTCCATGGCTACACCTTC. Translating it yields CASSQGTRGGGLHGYTF.

This chain links TRBV7-2 with TRBJ2-7; a possible D gene is TRBD2 (6 bases). CDR3 length: 16 residues. Germline assignment: CDR1 SGHTA and CDR2 FQGNSA. Trimming stripped 3 bases from V and 2 bases from J, with 17 bases between. The CDR3 region has the DNA TGTGCCAGCAGCTTGGTGGACGGGGGTAGTCCCTACGAGCAGTACTTC. This codes for CASSLVDGGSPYEQYF.

This clonotype was counted a few times. The V call is TRBV4-1, the J call TRBJ1-6; no clear D gene. Trimming stripped 1 base from V and 0 bases from J, with 7 bases between. The CDR3 is 16 residues long. The germline V gene encodes CDR1 MGHRA and CDR2 YSYEKL. The CDR3 nucleotides are TGCGCCAGCAGCCAAGGAGAGAGCTCCTATAATTCACCCCTCCACTTT. This sequence encodes CASSQGESSYNSPLHF.

This clonotype was seen repeatedly, ten times or more. The chain links TRBV7-8 to TRBJ1-2; the D gene is possibly TRBD1 (5 bases). V lost 5 bases to trimming and J lost 0 bases, with 10 bases between them. This CDR3 is built from 14 residues. Germline values: CDR1 SGHVS, CDR2 FQNEAQ. The CDR3 nucleotides are TGTGCCAGCAGCGGGGACGGAACTAACTATGGCTACACCTTC. Translation gives CASSGDGTNYGYTF.

There are many counts of this clonotype. J is TRBJ1-1 and V is TRBV29-1; the D is unclear. Trimming stripped 7 bases from V and 0 bases from J, with 6 bases between. CDR1 and CDR2 from the germline V gene are SQVTM and ANQGSEA. The CDR3 is 11 residues long. CDR3 sequence (DNA): TGCAGCGCCCAGGTGAACACTGAAGCTTTCTTT. Translation gives CSAQVNTEAFF.

This clonotype has more than one count but fewer than ten. A read error is possible here, since a much larger clone lies one base away. The chain recombines TRBV12-3 or TRBV12-4 with TRBJ1-6; the match to TRBD1 covers 10 bases. The V and J ends lost 6 bases and 8 bases, in that order; junction bases with no gene match: 10. The CDR3 has 16 residues. The CDR3 sequence: CASSLAGTGEDSPLHF. The CDR3 coding sequence is TGTGCCAGCAGCCTTGCCGGGACAGGGGAGGATTCACCCCTCCACTTT.

The table lists this clonotype with many counts. This chain links TRBV7-9 with TRBJ1-2, with D unclear. The CDR3 runs 15 residues. The germline V gene has CDR1 SEHNR and CDR2 FQNEAQ (reference sequence). Trimming cost V 5 bases and J 1 base, with 14 bases left between them. CDR3 sequence: CASSTSKNINYGYTF. The CDR3 DNA is TGTGCCAGCAGCACAAGTAAGAACATTAACTATGGCTACACCTTC.

J is TRBJ2-3 and V is TRBV7-2; 8 nucleotides agree with TRBD2. V gave up 2 bases and J gave up 9 bases; unmatched junction bases: 10. From germline, CDR1 is SGHTA and CDR2 FQGNSA. This CDR3 contains 15 residues. The CDR3 DNA follows: TGTGCCAGCAGCTTATCGGGAGCGGGGGAACCAACGCAGTATTTT. Encoded protein: CASSLSGAGEPTQYF.

This clonotype appeared many times. The V call is TRBV6-5, the J call TRBJ1-2; TRBD1 matches at 8 bases. Germline trimming cut 6 bases from V and 6 bases from J; bases unmatched to any gene: 9. The CDR3 extends over 14 amino acids. CDR1 is MNHEY, CDR2 SVGAGI, per germline. CDR3 residues: CASSTRQDRDGYTF. The DNA of the CDR3 is TGTGCCAGCAGCACTAGACAGGACAGGGATGGCTACACCTTC.